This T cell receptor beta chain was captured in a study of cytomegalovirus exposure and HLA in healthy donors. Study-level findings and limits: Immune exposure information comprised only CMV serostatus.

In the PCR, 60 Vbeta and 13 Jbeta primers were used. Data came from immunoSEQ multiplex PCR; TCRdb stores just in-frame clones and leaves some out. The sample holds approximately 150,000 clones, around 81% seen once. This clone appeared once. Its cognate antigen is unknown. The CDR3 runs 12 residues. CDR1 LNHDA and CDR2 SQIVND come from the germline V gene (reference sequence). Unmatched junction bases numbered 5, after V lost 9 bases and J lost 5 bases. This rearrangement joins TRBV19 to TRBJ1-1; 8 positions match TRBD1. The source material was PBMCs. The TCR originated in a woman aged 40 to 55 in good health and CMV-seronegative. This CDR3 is CASRQGATEAFF. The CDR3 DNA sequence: TGTGCCAGCCGTCAGGGGGCAACTGAAGCTTTCTTT.